Listed here are 25 T cell receptor beta chains from one sample, sequenced in a study of cytomegalovirus exposure and HLA in healthy donors. The PCR contained 60 Vbeta and 13 Jbeta primers. TCRdb's copy holds only in-frame clones and misses some; the assay was immunoSEQ multiplex PCR. The table shows fewer than 150,000 clones, with roughly 79% occurring only once. The sequencing input was PBMCs. Receptor source: a young man in good health and CMV-seronegative.

The CDR3 sequence is CASSDWSRAGANVLTF. The CDR3 DNA reads as TGTGCCAGCAGTGACTGGTCCAGGGCTGGGGCCAACGTCCTGACTTTC. The V call is TRBV6-4, the J call TRBJ2-6; perhaps TRBD1 as D (5 bases). The CDR3 has 16 residues. Trimming shortened V by 1 base and J by 2 bases, and 9 bases separated the two germline ends. Per germline, CDR1 MRHNA and CDR2 SNTAGT.

This chain links TRBV4-3 with TRBJ2-3, with 10 positions matching TRBD1. J lost 10 bases, V lost 1 base, and 8 bases had no gene match. The CDR3 is made up of 15 amino acids. Germline CDR1 is LGHNA and CDR2 is YSLEER. The CDR3 DNA reads TGCGCCAGCAGCCAAGGGGACAGGGGTTTTGGGGCGCAGTATTTT. Translating gives CASSQGDRGFGAQYF.

This clone was detected many times. This chain links TRBV7-2 with TRBJ1-4, with D perhaps TRBD1 (6 bases). Germline V gene data show CDR1 as SGHTA and CDR2 as FQGNSA. The CDR3 has 17 amino acids. V was shortened by 1 base and J by 5 bases, with 17 bases between the two germline ends. CDR3 amino acids: CASSLGPPTGENEKLFF. CDR3 nucleotides: TGTGCCAGCAGCTTAGGACCCCCGACAGGAGAAAATGAAAAACTGTTTTTT. The variable domain in full, with the rest retrieved from reference TRBV7-2 and TRBJ1-4, is GAGVSQSPSNKVTEKGKDVELRCDPISGHTALYWYRQSLGQGLEFLIYFQGNSAPDKSGLPSDRFSAERTGGSVSTLTIQRTQQEDSAVYLCASSLGPPTGENEKLFFGSGTQLSVL.

V and J are TRBV28 and TRBJ2-7; 8 nucleotides align to TRBD2. The trim removed 7 bases at V and 3 bases at J, leaving 11 bases unmatched. The CDR3 is 15 residues long. Germline V gene sequence: CDR1 MDHEN, CDR2 SYDVKM. CDR3 sequence (DNA): TGTGCCAGCACCCCCGGGACTAGTAGGGGCTACGAGCAGTACTTC. Protein sequence: CASTPGTSRGYEQYF.

This chain uses TRBV5-1 with TRBJ1-4; D call uncertain. Trimming cost V 0 bases and J 3 bases, with 6 bases left between them. Germline CDR1 SGHRS, CDR2 YFSETQ. The CDR3 loop spans 14 amino acids. The CDR3 sequence: CASSLGPANEKLFF. DNA for the CDR3: TGCGCCAGCAGCTTGGGCCCGGCTAATGAAAAACTGTTTTTT.

V gene TRBV5-4 combines with J gene TRBJ1-1; D uncertain. Germline CDR1 reads SGHNT; CDR2 reads YYREEE (reference sequence). Trimming left V 5 bases short and J 1 base short, with 12 bases between. The CDR3 totals 14 residues. The CDR3 reads CASSPGQRNTEAFF. CDR3 sequence (DNA): TGTGCCAGCAGTCCGGGTCAGCGGAACACTGAAGCTTTCTTT.

The chain uses TRBV29-1 and TRBJ2-7; 7 bases are a match to TRBD1. The length of the CDR3 is 12 residues. The V and J ends lost 6 bases and 1 base, in that order; junction bases with no gene match: 3. Germline CDR1 is SQVTM and CDR2 is ANQGSEA. The CDR3 region has the DNA TGCAGCGTAGGACAGGATTCCTACGAGCAGTACTTC. Protein product: CSVGQDSYEQYF.

V and J are TRBV30 and TRBJ2-7; possibly TRBD1 for D (5 bases). The V end was cut by 1 base, the J end by 4 bases, with 20 bases between. Germline loops: CDR1 GTSNPN, CDR2 SVGIG (reference sequence). This CDR3 comprises 16 residues. CDR3 sequence (DNA): TGTGCCTGGAGTGATCCCAGGGATCCTCATGCGTACGAGCAGTACTTC. Translating gives CAWSDPRDPHAYEQYF. The full variable domain, in which reference TRBV30 and TRBJ2-7 provide the parts outside the CDR3, is SQTIHQWPATLVQPVGSPLSLECTVEGTSNPNLYWYRQAAGRGLQLLFYSVGIGQISSEVPQNLSASRPQDRQFILSSKKLLLSDSGFYLCAWSDPRDPHAYEQYFGPGTRLTVT.

This clone appeared once. This sequence joins TRBV19 and TRBJ2-2, with a tentative D call TRBD1 (6 bases). The germline gives CDR1 LNHDA, CDR2 SQIVND (reference sequence). V was clipped by 5 bases and J by 6 bases, with 10 bases between them. The CDR3 length is 13 residues. CDR3 bases: TGTGCCAGTAGTTGGACAGTACCCGGGGAGCTGTTTTTT. As protein: CASSWTVPGELFF.

This clone came up once. The chain employs TRBV5-4 and TRBJ2-1, with TRBD2 matching 13 bases. V trimming: 4 bases; J trimming: 5 bases; junction bases outside the gene matches: 3. CDR3 size: 15 residues. Germline-derived CDR1 and CDR2 are SGHNT and YYREEE (reference sequence). The CDR3 loop is CASSRLAGGDNEQFF. The CDR3 DNA follows: TGTGCCAGCAGCCGACTAGCGGGGGGCGACAATGAGCAGTTCTTC.

Only one count was recorded for this clone. V usage is TRBV9 and J usage is TRBJ1-1; D uncertain. CDR1 and CDR2 from the germline V gene are SGDLS and YYNGEE. The CDR3 has 13 residues. The V end lost 0 bases, the J end lost 8 bases, and 11 bases lay between the germline ends. The CDR3 coding sequence is TGTGCCAGCAGCGTAGCCCCCCACGGGGAAGCTTTCTTT. Residues: CASSVAPHGEAFF.

This clone was seen more than once but under ten times. The rearrangement uses TRBV28 and TRBJ1-2; maybe TRBD1 (5 bases). With 3 bases removed from V and 8 bases from J, the gap between germline ends came to 13 bases. Germline V gene lookup returns CDR1 MDHEN and CDR2 SYDVKM. The CDR3 covers 13 residues. The DNA of the CDR3 is TGTGCCAGCAGTTTGGGGGGAACGGGCGGCTACACCTTC. This translates into CASSLGGTGGYTF.

The V gene is TRBV4-1, the J gene TRBJ2-5, with D possibly matching TRBD1 (6 bases). Germline V gives CDR1 MGHRA, CDR2 YSYEKL. V gave up 2 bases and J gave up 2 bases, with 15 bases separating them. The CDR3 consists of 16 residues. The CDR3 region is CASSQPGQGKQETQYF. In nucleotides, the CDR3 is TGCGCCAGCAGCCAACCAGGCCAGGGGAAACAAGAGACCCAGTACTTC.

The V and J genes are TRBV7-3 and TRBJ2-2; TRBD1 agrees at 9 bases. CDR1 SGHTA and CDR2 FQGTGA come from the germline V gene. V dropped 5 bases and J dropped 4; count of bases not matched to a gene: 5. The CDR3 extends over 15 amino acids. CDR3 residues: CASSRGQGGTGELFF. For the CDR3, the DNA is TGTGCCAGCAGCCGGGGACAGGGTGGCACCGGGGAGCTGTTTTTT. Combining the CDR3 with reference TRBV7-3 and TRBJ2-2 gives the whole variable domain GAGVSQTPSNKVTEKGKYVELRCDPISGHTALYWYRQSLGQGPEFLIYFQGTGAADDSGLPNDRFFAVRPEGSVSTLKIQRTERGDSAVYLCASSRGQGGTGELFFGEGSRLTVL.

The gene calls are TRBV28 and TRBJ2-5; 10 bases agree with TRBD1. This CDR3 is 15 amino acids long. Germline V gene sequence: CDR1 MDHEN, CDR2 SYDVKM. V was pared by 6 bases and J by 4 bases, with 8 bases of the junction left unmatched. The CDR3 protein is CASSQDRGRGETQYF. DNA for the CDR3: TGTGCCAGCAGCCAAGACAGGGGGCGTGGAGAGACCCAGTACTTC.

The table lists this clone with a few counts. This chain joins TRBV6-4 and TRBJ1-5, with 7 bases that match TRBD1. CDR3 size: 14 residues. Germline V gene sequence: CDR1 MRHNA, CDR2 SNTAGT. V trimming: 9 bases; J trimming: 1 base; junction bases outside the gene matches: 6. This CDR3 reads CASLPGQSNQPQHF. The CDR3 DNA reads TGTGCCAGTCTGCCGGGACAGAGCAATCAGCCCCAGCATTTT.

This clone was seen a few times. The chain uses TRBV7-6 and TRBJ2-5; 10 positions agree with TRBD2. Germline CDR1 reads SGHVS; CDR2 reads FNYEAQ. With 1 base clipped from V and 8 bases from J, the junction kept 7 bases outside the gene matches. The CDR3 runs 15 residues. Here the CDR3 reads CASSLGTSGPRTQYF. The DNA of the CDR3 is TGTGCCAGCAGCTTAGGGACTAGCGGACCAAGAACCCAGTACTTC.

The J gene is TRBJ1-2, the V gene TRBV28, with 9 bases lining up with TRBD1. Germline V gene lookup returns CDR1 MDHEN and CDR2 SYDVKM. The CDR3 spans 14 residues. The J segment lost 6 bases and the V segment lost 7 bases, leaving 9 bases of the junction unmatched. The CDR3 DNA reads as TGTGCCAGCAATACGGGACAGGGTAGACATGGCTACACCTTC. Its translation: CASNTGQGRHGYTF.

This sequence joins TRBV7-2 and TRBJ2-3; 11 bases align to TRBD2. V lost 5 bases to trimming and J lost 1 base; unmatched junction nucleotides: 5. The germline V gene encodes CDR1 SGHTA and CDR2 FQGNSA. The CDR3 totals 16 residues. In DNA form, the CDR3 reads TGTGCCAGCAGCACCCTAGCGGGGGGTGGCACAGATACGCAGTATTTT. Residues: CASSTLAGGGTDTQYF.

V is TRBV4-3 and J is TRBJ2-2, with 7 bases that match TRBD2. The V and J ends lost 0 bases and 1 base, in that order; junction bases with no gene match: 2. Germline V lookup: CDR1 LGHNA, CDR2 YSLEER. The CDR3 length is 16 residues. CDR3 in DNA: TGCGCCAGCAGCCAAGAATGGGGGGGGAACACCGGGGAGCTGTTTTTT. Protein sequence: CASSQEWGGNTGELFF.

V is TRBV15 and J is TRBJ2-2, with TRBD1 as a possible D gene (6 bases). Germline CDR1 LNHNV, CDR2 YYDKDF (reference sequence). V was trimmed by 0 bases and J by 6 bases, leaving 11 bases between them. The CDR3 runs 15 residues. The CDR3 region is CATSRDRGMSGELFF. The CDR3 nucleotides read TGTGCCACCAGCAGAGATAGGGGGATGTCCGGGGAGCTGTTTTTT.

The J gene is TRBJ2-2, the V gene TRBV4-2; D remains unclear. Germline lookup yields CDR1 LGHNA and CDR2 YNFKEQ. The CDR3 is 14 residues long. V was shortened by 4 bases and J by 9 bases, with 15 bases between the two germline ends. The CDR3 spells CASSPTGLPRELFF. CDR3 nucleotide sequence: TGTGCCAGCAGCCCAACGGGTCTGCCTAGGGAGCTGTTTTTT.

In DNA form, the CDR3 reads TGTGCCAGTAGTATCAGGGGAGCGGAGCAGTTCTTC. The encoded protein is CASSIRGAEQFF. The chain uses TRBV19 and TRBJ2-1; D is possibly TRBD1 (6 bases). V was shortened by 3 bases and J by 10 bases, with 10 bases between the two germline ends. Germline V gene data show CDR1 as LNHDA and CDR2 as SQIVND (reference sequence). The CDR3 contains 12 residues.

The genes are TRBV28 and TRBJ1-2; the D is unclear. Germline V CDR1 and CDR2: MDHEN, SYDVKM. This CDR3 spans 15 amino acids. V lost 2 bases and J 8 bases, leaving 18 bases between the germline ends. The CDR3 protein is CASSLTLEPAGGYTF. The CDR3 nucleotides read TGTGCCAGCAGTTTAACCCTCGAGCCGGCGGGGGGCTACACCTTC.

The V call is TRBV28, the J call TRBJ2-1, with 9 bases matching TRBD1. This CDR3 is 14 amino acids long. The V gene end was trimmed by 3 bases and the J gene end by 7 bases; junction bases not matched to a gene: 4. CDR1 and CDR2 from the germline V gene are MDHEN and SYDVKM. CDR3 nucleotide sequence: TGTGCCAGCAGTTTGACAGGGGGAGATAATGAGCAGTTCTTC. It translates to CASSLTGGDNEQFF. The variable domain in full, with the rest retrieved from reference TRBV28 and TRBJ2-1, is DVKVTQSSRYLVKRTGEKVFLECVQDMDHENMFWYRQDPGLGLRLIYFSYDVKMKEKGDIPEGYSVSREKKERFSLILESASTNQTSMYLCASSLTGGDNEQFFGPGTRLTVL.